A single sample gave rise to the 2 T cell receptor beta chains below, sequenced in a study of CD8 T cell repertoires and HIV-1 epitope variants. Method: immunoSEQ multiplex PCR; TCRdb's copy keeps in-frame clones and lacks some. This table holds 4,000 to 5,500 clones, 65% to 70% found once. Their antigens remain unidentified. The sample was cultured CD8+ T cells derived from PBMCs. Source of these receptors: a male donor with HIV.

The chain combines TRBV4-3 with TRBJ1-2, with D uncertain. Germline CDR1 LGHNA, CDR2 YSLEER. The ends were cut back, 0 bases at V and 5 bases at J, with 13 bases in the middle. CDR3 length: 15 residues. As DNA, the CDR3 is TGCGCCAGCAGCCAAGACCCCGGGGAAATTTATGGCTACACCTTC. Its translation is CASSQDPGEIYGYTF.

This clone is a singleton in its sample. This CDR3 is CASSFRVAGSEQFF. DNA for the CDR3: TGTGCCAGCAGTTTTAGGGTAGCGGGGAGTGAGCAGTTCTTC. This chain joins TRBV28 and TRBJ2-1; TRBD2 agrees at 8 bases. Germline lookup yields CDR1 MDHEN and CDR2 SYDVKM. Losses at the gene ends were 3 bases for V and 9 bases for J; bases not matched to a gene: 7. The CDR3 has 14 amino acids.